A selection of T cell receptor beta chains follows, all from one sample in a study of identical twins. Each CDR3 protein is one row after TCRdb ran MiXCR on the 5' RACE reads. Here the sample spans 200,000 to 250,000 distinct CDR3 sequences, about 11% being singletons. Sequencing was carried out using memory T cells sorted from blood. These receptor sequences come from a man aged 50-59 years in good health. Each CDR3 is given with its conserved first and last residue. The D gene is left open where the match is weak. Clone size, where shown, is once, few, many, or a class for clones that have expanded.

clone size: many
J gene: TRBJ1-1
D gene: .
V gene: TRBV30
CDR3 protein: CAWSPQGDTEAFF
CDR3 DNA: TGTGCCTGGAGTCCCCAGGGTGACACTGAAGCTTTCTTT

clone size: .
J gene: TRBJ1-3
D gene: TRBD1
V gene: TRBV6-5
CDR3 protein: CASSSGQGARGNTIYF
CDR3 DNA: TGTGCCAGCAGTTCGGGACAGGGGGCGCGTGGAAACACCATATATTTT

clone size: few
J gene: TRBJ1-1
D gene: .
V gene: TRBV6-1
CDR3 protein: CASSVGGDLTEAFF
CDR3 DNA: TGTGCCAGCAGCGTAGGGGGAGATTTAACTGAAGCTTTCTTT

clone size: .
J gene: TRBJ2-3
D gene: TRBD2
V gene: TRBV7-2
CDR3 protein: CASSPQSGGKDTQYF
CDR3 DNA: TGTGCCAGCAGCCCCCAGTCGGGGGGGAAAGATACGCAGTATTTT

clone size: .
J gene: TRBJ1-2
D gene: .
V gene: TRBV29-1
CDR3 protein: CSVGGGLYGYTF
CDR3 DNA: TGCAGCGTTGGGGGGGGTTTATATGGCTACACCTTC

clone size: many
J gene: TRBJ2-3
D gene: .
V gene: TRBV11-2
CDR3 protein: CASSLVFSSGQSTDTQYF
CDR3 DNA: TGTGCCAGCAGCTTAGTATTCTCCAGCGGCCAAAGCACAGATACGCAGTATTTT

clone size: many
J gene: TRBJ2-7
D gene: TRBD1
V gene: TRBV6-6
CDR3 protein: CASSKDRAYEQYF
CDR3 DNA: TGTGCCAGCAGTAAGGACAGGGCCTACGAGCAGTACTTC

clone size: .
J gene: TRBJ2-1
D gene: TRBD2
V gene: TRBV6-5
CDR3 protein: CASSYSGGRAYNEQFF
CDR3 DNA: TGTGCCAGCAGTTACTCGGGCGGGAGGGCCTACAATGAGCAGTTCTTC

clone size: few
J gene: TRBJ2-1
D gene: .
V gene: TRBV6-1
CDR3 protein: CASRLTPQGDVNEQFF
CDR3 DNA: TGTGCCAGCAGACTAACGCCACAGGGAGACGTCAATGAGCAGTTCTTC

clone size: .
J gene: TRBJ2-7
D gene: TRBD1
V gene: TRBV5-1
CDR3 protein: CASSLRGLSYEQYF
CDR3 DNA: TGCGCCAGCAGCTTGAGGGGGCTATCCTACGAGCAGTACTTC

clone size: .
J gene: TRBJ2-5
D gene: .
V gene: TRBV2
CDR3 protein: CASSHRESETQYF
CDR3 DNA: TGTGCCAGCAGTCACCGGGAATCAGAGACCCAGTACTTC

clone size: .
J gene: TRBJ1-1
D gene: .
V gene: TRBV20-1
CDR3 protein: CSARDEAFHRVTEAFF
CDR3 DNA: TGCAGTGCTAGAGATGAGGCATTTCATAGAGTCACTGAAGCTTTCTTT

clone size: few
J gene: TRBJ1-6
D gene: .
V gene: TRBV28
CDR3 protein: CASSWGNRDSPLHF
CDR3 DNA: TGTGCCAGCAGTTGGGGAAATCGAGATTCACCCCTCCACTTT

clone size: .
J gene: TRBJ2-1
D gene: TRBD2
V gene: TRBV5-1
CDR3 protein: CASSSGRGGASGEQFF
CDR3 DNA: TGCGCCAGCAGCTCGGGGCGCGGGGGGGCCTCCGGTGAGCAGTTCTTC

clone size: .
J gene: TRBJ2-3
D gene: TRBD1
V gene: TRBV5-1
CDR3 protein: CASSLEGQRSGTDTQYF
CDR3 DNA: TGCGCCAGCAGCTTGGAGGGACAGCGTTCTGGCACAGATACGCAGTATTTT

clone size: many
J gene: TRBJ2-3
D gene: TRBD2
V gene: TRBV20-1
CDR3 protein: CSAASPLAGRTDTQYF
CDR3 DNA: TGCAGTGCTGCCTCTCCGCTAGCGGGGCGCACAGATACGCAGTATTTT

clone size: many
J gene: TRBJ2-4
D gene: TRBD2
V gene: TRBV11-2
CDR3 protein: CASSSRRAGVAKNIQYF
CDR3 DNA: TGTGCCAGCAGCTCGAGGAGAGCGGGAGTGGCCAAAAACATTCAGTACTTC

clone size: .
J gene: TRBJ2-5
D gene: .
V gene: TRBV11-2
CDR3 protein: CASSLDWGTPSQGTQYF
CDR3 DNA: TGTGCCAGCAGCTTAGACTGGGGGACTCCATCCCAAGGGACCCAGTACTTC

clone size: few
J gene: TRBJ2-7
D gene: .
V gene: TRBV13
CDR3 protein: CASSLGKGGAYEQYF
CDR3 DNA: TGTGCCAGCAGCTTAGGCAAAGGGGGGGCCTACGAGCAGTACTTC

clone size: .
J gene: TRBJ2-2
D gene: .
V gene: TRBV30
CDR3 protein: CAWRYTAGELFF
CDR3 DNA: TGTGCCTGGAGGTACACCGCCGGGGAGCTGTTTTTT

clone size: .
J gene: TRBJ2-1
D gene: TRBD1
V gene: TRBV15
CDR3 protein: CATSKHRGLNNEQFF
CDR3 DNA: TGTGCCACCAGCAAACACAGGGGGCTCAACAATGAGCAGTTCTTC

clone size: many
J gene: TRBJ1-2
D gene: .
V gene: TRBV20-1
CDR3 protein: CSAFQGVRVDGYTF
CDR3 DNA: TGCAGTGCTTTCCAGGGTGTTCGGGTTGATGGCTACACCTTC

clone size: few
J gene: TRBJ2-7
D gene: TRBD1
V gene: TRBV6-5
CDR3 protein: CASSYSQRTGSYEQYF
CDR3 DNA: TGTGCCAGCAGTTACTCCCAGCGGACAGGGTCGTACGAGCAGTACTTC

clone size: .
J gene: TRBJ2-7
D gene: .
V gene: TRBV2
CDR3 protein: CASSDRHLREQYF
CDR3 DNA: TGTGCCAGCAGTGACAGACACCTACGAGAGCAGTACTTC

clone size: few
J gene: TRBJ1-1
D gene: .
V gene: TRBV12-3/TRBV12-4
CDR3 protein: CASSSHQVAEAFF
CDR3 DNA: TGTGCCAGCAGTTCTCATCAGGTCGCTGAAGCTTTCTTT

clone size: many
J gene: TRBJ2-3
D gene: .
V gene: TRBV6-5
CDR3 protein: CASSLRAGTDTQYF
CDR3 DNA: TGTGCCAGCAGTTTACGGGCGGGCACAGATACGCAGTATTTT

clone size: few
J gene: TRBJ2-6
D gene: .
V gene: TRBV29-1
CDR3 protein: CSALQGSGANVLTF
CDR3 DNA: TGCAGCGCATTACAGGGATCTGGGGCCAACGTCCTGACTTTC

clone size: many
J gene: TRBJ2-1
D gene: .
V gene: TRBV15
CDR3 protein: CATSRERREEQFF
CDR3 DNA: TGTGCCACCAGCAGAGAGCGGAGAGAGGAGCAGTTCTTC

clone size: few
J gene: TRBJ2-6
D gene: TRBD2
V gene: TRBV11-2
CDR3 protein: CASSTSWRGDDGANVLTF
CDR3 DNA: TGTGCCAGCAGCACTTCTTGGCGGGGGGATGATGGGGCCAACGTCCTGACTTTC

clone size: .
J gene: TRBJ2-2
D gene: TRBD2
V gene: TRBV20-1
CDR3 protein: CSARLTSRNTGELFF
CDR3 DNA: TGCAGTGCTAGGTTGACTAGCAGAAACACCGGGGAGCTGTTTTTT

clone size: .
J gene: TRBJ2-2
D gene: .
V gene: TRBV5-4
CDR3 protein: CASNPFDTGELFF
CDR3 DNA: TGTGCCAGCAACCCCTTCGACACCGGGGAGCTGTTTTTT

clone size: few
J gene: TRBJ2-5
D gene: .
V gene: TRBV10-2
CDR3 protein: CASSEASAMGTQYF
CDR3 DNA: TGCGCCAGCAGTGAAGCTTCGGCCATGGGGACCCAGTACTTC

clone size: few
J gene: TRBJ2-1
D gene: .
V gene: TRBV5-1
CDR3 protein: CASSRDYNEQFF
CDR3 DNA: TGCGCCAGCAGCAGAGATTACAATGAGCAGTTCTTC

clone size: few
J gene: TRBJ2-7
D gene: TRBD1
V gene: TRBV10-3
CDR3 protein: CAISDLEGGMGEQYF
CDR3 DNA: TGTGCCATCAGTGATCTGGAAGGGGGCATGGGCGAGCAGTACTTC

clone size: many
J gene: TRBJ2-1
D gene: .
V gene: TRBV4-3
CDR3 protein: CASSQDQFPYNEQFF
CDR3 DNA: TGCGCCAGCAGCCAAGATCAGTTCCCCTACAATGAGCAGTTCTTC

clone size: .
J gene: TRBJ2-1
D gene: .
V gene: TRBV6-2/TRBV6-3
CDR3 protein: CASNLIPSVNEQFF
CDR3 DNA: TGTGCCAGCAATCTCATCCCTAGCGTAAATGAGCAGTTCTTC

clone size: many
J gene: TRBJ2-7
D gene: TRBD2
V gene: TRBV4-3
CDR3 protein: CASSYIAGDEQYF
CDR3 DNA: TGCGCCAGCAGCTACATAGCGGGAGACGAGCAGTACTTC

clone size: few
J gene: TRBJ2-7
D gene: .
V gene: TRBV7-6
CDR3 protein: CASSLTQGRRDEQYF
CDR3 DNA: TGTGCCAGCAGCTTAACTCAGGGGCGCCGAGACGAGCAGTACTTC

clone size: many
J gene: TRBJ2-7
D gene: TRBD2
V gene: TRBV10-3
CDR3 protein: CAISGTSGSLHEQYF
CDR3 DNA: TGTGCCATCAGTGGGACTAGCGGGAGTCTGCACGAGCAGTACTTC

clone size: many
J gene: TRBJ1-4
D gene: .
V gene: TRBV25-1
CDR3 protein: CASSGDRSATNEKLFF
CDR3 DNA: TGTGCCAGCAGTGGAGACAGATCTGCAACTAATGAAAAACTGTTTTTT

clone size: many
J gene: TRBJ2-7
D gene: TRBD2
V gene: TRBV5-1
CDR3 protein: CASSPGLAGDEQYF
CDR3 DNA: TGCGCCAGCAGCCCGGGACTAGCGGGGGACGAGCAGTACTTC